These T cell receptor beta chains were read from a single sample in a study of neoadjuvant nivolumab and ipilimumab in lung cancer. Repertoires were generated with immunoSEQ multiplex PCR, while TCRdb's copy carries only in-frame clones and drops some. The sample comprises 7,000 to 8,500 clones, around 83% of which are singletons, and 6.5% to 7% rests with the top ten. The sequencing here drew on tumor tissue, taken after neoadjuvant nivolumab, alone or with ipilimumab, at or shortly before surgery. These receptors originate from an adult with non-small cell lung cancer. Each CDR3 is given with its conserved first and last residue. The order of the fields is clone size, V gene, J gene, D gene, CDR3 protein, CDR3 DNA. The D gene is left open where the match is weak. The listing skips clone size in some rows; elsewhere it reads once, few, many or a size class.

.	TRBV6-5	TRBJ2-5	TRBD2	CASLPAGGHQETQYF	TGTGCCAGCCTACCAGCGGGGGGCCACCAAGAGACCCAGTACTTC
once	TRBV14	TRBJ2-7	TRBD1	CASSQGTGPYEQYF	TGTGCCAGCAGCCAAGGGACAGGGCCCTACGAGCAGTACTTC
.	TRBV5-1	TRBJ2-1	.	CASSLGAGWFF	TGCGCCAGCAGCTTAGGGGCAGGGTGGTTCTTC
.	TRBV25-1	TRBJ2-7	TRBD1	CASIGTGSYEQYF	TGTGCCAGCATTGGGACAGGATCCTACGAGCAGTACTTC
.	TRBV5-1	TRBJ1-3	.	CASSSGGLSGNTIYF	TGCGCCAGCAGCTCGGGGGGCCTCTCTGGAAACACCATATATTTT
.	TRBV11-3	TRBJ2-3	.	CASSLRGYSTDTQYF	TGTGCCAGCAGCTTAAGAGGATATAGCACAGATACGCAGTATTTT
.	TRBV5-5	TRBJ2-2	.	CASSLYTGELFF	TGTGCCAGCAGCTTATACACCGGGGAGCTGTTTTTT
.	TRBV5-1	TRBJ1-5	.	CASSLGDAGPQHF	TGCGCCAGCAGCTTGGGCGATGCCGGGCCCCAGCATTTT
.	TRBV7-9	TRBJ1-2	.	CASSQLDNYGYTF	TGTGCCAGCAGCCAGCTTGATAACTATGGCTACACCTTC
.	TRBV18	TRBJ1-2	.	CASSPGRGLDGYTF	TGTGCCAGCTCACCGGGACGTGGCTTGGATGGCTACACCTTC
.	TRBV7-2	TRBJ2-1	.	CASSLSGREQFF	TGTGCCAGCAGCTTATCCGGCAGGGAGCAGTTCTTC
.	TRBV6-1	TRBJ2-1	.	CASRRGGIREQFF	TGTGCCAGCAGGAGAGGGGGTATCAGGGAGCAGTTCTTC
.	TRBV11-2	TRBJ1-1	.	CASSSWGAEAFF	TGTGCCAGCAGCTCTTGGGGTGCTGAAGCTTTCTTT
.	TRBV5-6	TRBJ2-2	TRBD1	CASSLRDREPGELFF	TGTGCCAGCAGCTTACGAGACAGGGAACCCGGGGAGCTGTTTTTT
.	TRBV29-1	TRBJ2-7	.	CSGHNRDTQNSYEQYF	TGCAGCGGGCATAACAGGGACACACAAAACTCCTACGAGCAGTACTTC
.	TRBV2	TRBJ2-1	TRBD1	CASRYGQELEREQFF	TGTGCCAGCAGATACGGACAGGAGCTCGAAAGGGAGCAGTTCTTC
.	TRBV14	TRBJ1-5	.	CASSQSGDQPQHF	TGTGCCAGCAGCCAATCAGGGGATCAGCCCCAGCATTTT
.	TRBV30	TRBJ2-5	.	CASGTEETQYF	TGTGCCTCTGGGACCGAAGAGACCCAGTACTTC
few	TRBV18	TRBJ1-6	.	CASSHRRVYNSPLHF	TGTGCCAGCTCACACCGCAGGGTCTATAATTCACCCCTCCACTTT
.	TRBV6-5	TRBJ1-5	TRBD1	CASRYPQGAPQPQHF	TGTGCCAGCAGATACCCCCAGGGGGCCCCTCAGCCCCAGCATTTT
once	TRBV7-9	TRBJ2-3	.	CASSLSITRSSTDTQYF	TGTGCCAGCAGCCTCTCTATAACTAGATCAAGCACAGATACGCAGTATTTT
once	TRBV19	TRBJ2-7	.	CASSISGSSYEQYF	TGTGCCAGTAGTATTTCGGGGAGCTCCTACGAGCAGTACTTC
.	TRBV6-6	TRBJ2-7	.	CATMRGAPHEQYF	TGTGCCACCATGAGAGGGGCACCCCACGAGCAGTACTTC
.	TRBV6-6	TRBJ1-1	.	CASSRGGLYTEAFF	TGTGCCAGCAGCAGAGGGGGGCTGTACACTGAAGCTTTCTTT
.	TRBV5-6	TRBJ2-7	.	CASSRRFVEQYF	TGTGCCAGCAGCCGTCGTTTTGTCGAGCAGTACTTC
.	TRBV10-2	TRBJ2-5	.	CASSGSGTVVGETQYF	TGCGCCAGCAGTGGGTCCGGGACGGTGGTCGGGGAGACCCAGTACTTC
.	TRBV7-9	TRBJ1-6	TRBD1	CASQGQDNSPLHF	TGTGCCAGCCAGGGACAGGATAATTCACCCCTCCACTTT
.	TRBV7-8	TRBJ2-7	TRBD1	CASSRGSAGGFYEQYF	TGTGCCAGCTCCCGTGGGTCGGCAGGGGGCTTCTACGAGCAGTACTTC
.	TRBV7-2	TRBJ1-2	.	CASSLYGYYGYTF	TGTGCCAGCAGCTTATACGGGTATTATGGCTACACCTTC
.	TRBV18	TRBJ2-5	TRBD1	CASSPKPGQGSQETQYF	TGTGCCAGCTCACCTAAACCGGGACAGGGGTCCCAAGAGACCCAGTACTTC
.	TRBV28	TRBJ1-1	TRBD1	CASNPTLGQGSEAFF	TGTGCCAGCAATCCGACATTGGGACAGGGGTCTGAAGCTTTCTTT
.	TRBV5-1	TRBJ1-4	TRBD1	CASRDRPATTNEKLFF	TGCGCCAGCAGGGACAGGCCTGCTACAACTAATGAAAAACTGTTTTTT
.	TRBV11-2	TRBJ1-6	.	CASSLDGGSPLHF	TGTGCCAGCAGCTTAGATGGCGGGTCACCCCTCCACTTT
.	TRBV4-3	TRBJ2-7	TRBD2	CASSQDLTSGGIQQYF	TGCGCCAGCAGCCAAGATCTCACTAGCGGGGGTATCCAGCAGTACTTC
few	TRBV18	TRBJ2-3	TRBD2	CASSPISSSGGDTQYF	TGTGCCAGCTCACCAATAAGTTCTAGCGGGGGAGATACGCAGTATTTT
.	TRBV27	TRBJ1-6	.	CASSYLYNSPLHF	TGTGCCAGCAGTTATCTATATAATTCACCCCTCCACTTT
.	TRBV7-2	TRBJ2-3	TRBD2	CASSWAGGTDTQYF	TGTGCCAGCAGTTGGGCGGGGGGCACAGATACGCAGTATTTT
.	TRBV6-5	TRBJ2-7	.	CASSYSSSYEQYF	TGTGCCAGCAGTTACTCGAGCTCCTACGAGCAGTACTTC
.	TRBV5-1	TRBJ2-1	TRBD1	CASSLTGGNEQFF	TGCGCCAGCAGCTTGACAGGGGGCAATGAGCAGTTCTTC
.	TRBV2	TRBJ2-1	TRBD2	CASSEVQRGGYNEQFF	TGTGCCAGCAGTGAGGTCCAGCGGGGAGGATACAATGAGCAGTTCTTC
.	TRBV7-2	TRBJ2-3	TRBD2	CASTTLAGVPTQYF	TGTGCCAGCACCACACTAGCGGGGGTCCCTACGCAGTATTTT
.	TRBV5-1	TRBJ2-5	.	CATREDPNAETQYF	TGCGCCACCAGGGAGGACCCGAACGCGGAGACCCAGTACTTC
.	TRBV29-1	TRBJ2-5	.	CSVSQETQYF	TGCAGCGTCTCGCAAGAGACCCAGTACTTC
few	TRBV7-8	TRBJ1-5	.	CASSLGVGQPQHF	TGTGCCAGCAGCTTAGGGGTAGGTCAGCCCCAGCATTTT
.	TRBV4-1	TRBJ1-2	.	CASSLQRGENYGYTF	TGCGCCAGCAGCTTACAAAGGGGGGAGAACTATGGCTACACCTTC
.	TRBV25-1	TRBJ1-2	TRBD1	CASSPPDRDGGYTF	TGTGCCAGCAGTCCCCCTGACAGGGACGGCGGCTACACCTTC
.	TRBV10-3	TRBJ1-4	.	CAISETNEKLFF	TGTGCCATCAGTGAGACTAATGAAAAACTGTTTTTT
few	TRBV29-1	TRBJ1-1	.	CSVEGNTEAFF	TGCAGCGTGGAAGGGAACACTGAAGCTTTCTTT
.	TRBV7-9	TRBJ2-3	.	CASSLVQGGFGTDTQYF	TGTGCCAGCAGCTTAGTTCAGGGTGGTTTCGGTACAGATACGCAGTATTTT
.	TRBV7-9	TRBJ2-5	TRBD2	CASSVATSGKETQYF	TGTGCCAGCAGCGTCGCCACTAGCGGAAAAGAGACCCAGTACTTC
.	TRBV7-2	TRBJ1-2	.	CASSLGQNYGYTF	TGTGCCAGCAGCTTAGGACAGAACTATGGCTACACCTTC